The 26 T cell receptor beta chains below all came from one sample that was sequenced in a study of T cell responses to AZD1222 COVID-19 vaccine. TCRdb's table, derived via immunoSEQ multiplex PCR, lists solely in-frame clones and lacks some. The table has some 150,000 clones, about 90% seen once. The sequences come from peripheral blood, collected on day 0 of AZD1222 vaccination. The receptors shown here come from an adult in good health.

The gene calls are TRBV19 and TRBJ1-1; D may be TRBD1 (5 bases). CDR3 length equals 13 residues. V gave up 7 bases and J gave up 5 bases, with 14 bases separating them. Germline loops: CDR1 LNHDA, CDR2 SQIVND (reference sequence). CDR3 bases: TGTGCCAGTATGATGGTCAAGGGGACTGAAGCTTTCTTT. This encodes CASMMVKGTEAFF. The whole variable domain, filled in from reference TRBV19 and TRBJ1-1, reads DGGITQSPKYLFRKEGQNVTLSCEQNLNHDAMYWYRQDPGQGLRLIYYSQIVNDFQKGDIAEGYSVSREKKESFPLTVTSAQKNPTAFYLCASMMVKGTEAFFGQGTRLTVV.

The CDR3 loop is CASSWGISYEQYF. Here the CDR3 DNA reads TGTGCCAGCAGTTGGGGTATAAGCTACGAGCAGTACTTC. The J gene is TRBJ2-7, the V gene TRBV6-1; no clear D. V lost 5 bases, J lost 3 bases, and 11 bases lay in between. The CDR3 runs 13 residues. CDR1 and CDR2 (germline): MNHNS, SASEGT.

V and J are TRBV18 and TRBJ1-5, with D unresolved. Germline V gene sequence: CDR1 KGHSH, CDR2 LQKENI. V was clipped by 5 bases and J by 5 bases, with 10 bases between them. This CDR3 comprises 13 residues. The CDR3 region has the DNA TGTGCCAGCTCATCGCATCAGGATCAGCCCCAGCATTTT. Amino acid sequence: CASSSHQDQPQHF.

The CDR3 coding sequence is TGTGCCAGCAGTTTATCGGGGGGAGGATCTGGAAACACCATATATTTT. Its translation: CASSLSGGGSGNTIYF. J is TRBJ1-3 and V is TRBV27, with D possibly TRBD1 on 5 matching bases. V shed 0 bases and J shed 1 base, with 10 bases lying between them. The CDR3 sequence is 16 residues long. The germline CDR1 and CDR2 sequences are MNHEY and SMNVEV (reference sequence).

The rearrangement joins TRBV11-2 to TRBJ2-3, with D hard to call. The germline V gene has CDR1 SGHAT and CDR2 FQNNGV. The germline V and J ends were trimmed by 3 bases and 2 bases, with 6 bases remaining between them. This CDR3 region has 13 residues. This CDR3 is CASSLPPTDTQYF. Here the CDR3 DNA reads TGTGCCAGCAGCTTGCCCCCCACAGATACGCAGTATTTT.

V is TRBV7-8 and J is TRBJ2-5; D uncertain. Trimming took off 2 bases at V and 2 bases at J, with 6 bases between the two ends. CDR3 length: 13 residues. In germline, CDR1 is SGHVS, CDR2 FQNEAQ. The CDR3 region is CASSLYSQETQYF. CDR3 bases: TGTGCCAGCAGCTTATACAGTCAAGAGACCCAGTACTTC.

DNA for the CDR3: TGTGCCAGCAGTTACCCCTTAGGTGAGCAGTTCTTC. It yields the protein CASSYPLGEQFF. V gene TRBV6-2 or TRBV6-3 combines with J gene TRBJ2-1; D remains unclear. The germline gives CDR1 MNHEY, CDR2 SVGEGT. With 2 bases removed from V and 9 bases from J, the gap between germline ends came to 8 bases. CDR3 length equals 12 residues.

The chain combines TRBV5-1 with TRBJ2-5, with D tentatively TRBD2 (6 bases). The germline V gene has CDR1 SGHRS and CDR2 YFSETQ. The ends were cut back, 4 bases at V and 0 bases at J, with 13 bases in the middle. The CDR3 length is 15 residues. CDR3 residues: CASSPRGSYQETQYF. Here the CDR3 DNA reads TGCGCCAGCAGCCCCCGGGGGTCTTACCAAGAGACCCAGTACTTC.

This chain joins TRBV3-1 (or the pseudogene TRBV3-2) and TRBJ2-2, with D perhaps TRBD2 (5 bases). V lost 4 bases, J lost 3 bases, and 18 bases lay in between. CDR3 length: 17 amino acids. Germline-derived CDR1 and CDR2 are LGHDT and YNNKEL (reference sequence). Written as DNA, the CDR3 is TGTGCCAGCAGCCTTTTTCTGGACTCTTGGGACACCGGGGAGCTGTTTTTT. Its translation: CASSLFLDSWDTGELFF.

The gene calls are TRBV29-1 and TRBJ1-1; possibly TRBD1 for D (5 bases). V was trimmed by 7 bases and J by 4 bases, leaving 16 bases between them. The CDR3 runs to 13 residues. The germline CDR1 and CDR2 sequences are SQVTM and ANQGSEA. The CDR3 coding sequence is TGCAGCGCTGGGGCAGGGAGAGTCACTGAAGCTTTCTTT. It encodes CSAGAGRVTEAFF.

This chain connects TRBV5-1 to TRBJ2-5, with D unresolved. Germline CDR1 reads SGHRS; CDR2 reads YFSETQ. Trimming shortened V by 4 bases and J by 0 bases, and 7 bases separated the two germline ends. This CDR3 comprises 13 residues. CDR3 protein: CASSRTYQETQYF. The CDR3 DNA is TGCGCCAGCAGCAGGACGTACCAAGAGACCCAGTACTTC.

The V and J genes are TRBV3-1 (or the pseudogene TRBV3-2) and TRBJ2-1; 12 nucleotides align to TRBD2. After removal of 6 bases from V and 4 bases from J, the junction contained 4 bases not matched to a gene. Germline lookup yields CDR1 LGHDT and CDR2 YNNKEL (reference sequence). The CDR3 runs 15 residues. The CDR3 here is CASSWTSGAYNEQFF. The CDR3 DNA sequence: TGTGCCAGCAGTTGGACTAGCGGGGCTTACAATGAGCAGTTCTTC.

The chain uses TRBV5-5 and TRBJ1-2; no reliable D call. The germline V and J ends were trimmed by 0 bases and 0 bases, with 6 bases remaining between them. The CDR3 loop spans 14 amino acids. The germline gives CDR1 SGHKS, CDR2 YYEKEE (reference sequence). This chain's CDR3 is CASSLGGTNYGYTF. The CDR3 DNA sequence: TGTGCCAGCAGCTTGGGGGGTACTAACTATGGCTACACCTTC.

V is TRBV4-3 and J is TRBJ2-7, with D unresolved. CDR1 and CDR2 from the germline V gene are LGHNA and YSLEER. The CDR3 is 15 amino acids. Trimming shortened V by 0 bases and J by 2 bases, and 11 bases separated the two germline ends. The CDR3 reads CASSQETALAYEQYF. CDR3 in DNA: TGCGCCAGCAGCCAAGAAACAGCTCTGGCCTACGAGCAGTACTTC.

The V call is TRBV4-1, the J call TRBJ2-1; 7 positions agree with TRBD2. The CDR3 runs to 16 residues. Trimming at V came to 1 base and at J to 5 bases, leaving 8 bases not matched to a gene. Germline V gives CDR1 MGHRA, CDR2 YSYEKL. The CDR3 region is CASSQGRTRNNNEQFF. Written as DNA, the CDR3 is TGCGCCAGCAGCCAAGGTCGGACTAGGAACAACAATGAGCAGTTCTTC.

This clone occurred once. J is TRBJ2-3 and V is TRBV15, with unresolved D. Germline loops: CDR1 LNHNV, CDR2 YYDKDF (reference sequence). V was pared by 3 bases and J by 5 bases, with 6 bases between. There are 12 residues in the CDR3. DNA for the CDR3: TGTGCCACCAGCAGCATCGTAGATACGCAGTATTTT. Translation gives CATSSIVDTQYF.

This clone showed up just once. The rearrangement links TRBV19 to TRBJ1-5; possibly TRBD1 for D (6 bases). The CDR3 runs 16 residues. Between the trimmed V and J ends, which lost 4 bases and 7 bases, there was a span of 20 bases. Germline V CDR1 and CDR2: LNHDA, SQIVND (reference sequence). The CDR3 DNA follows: TGTGCCAGTAGTACAAGACAGGAGCAGGGGAAACAGCCCCAGCATTTT. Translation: CASSTRQEQGKQPQHF. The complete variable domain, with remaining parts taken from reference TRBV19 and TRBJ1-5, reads DGGITQSPKYLFRKEGQNVTLSCEQNLNHDAMYWYRQDPGQGLRLIYYSQIVNDFQKGDIAEGYSVSREKKESFPLTVTSAQKNPTAFYLCASSTRQEQGKQPQHFGDGTRLSIL.

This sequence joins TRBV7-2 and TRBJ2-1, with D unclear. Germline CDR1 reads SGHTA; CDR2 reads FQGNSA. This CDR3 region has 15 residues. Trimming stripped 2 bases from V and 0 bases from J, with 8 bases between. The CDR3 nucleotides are TGTGCCAGCAGCTTAATGGCGAGCTCCTACAATGAGCAGTTCTTC. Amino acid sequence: CASSLMASSYNEQFF.

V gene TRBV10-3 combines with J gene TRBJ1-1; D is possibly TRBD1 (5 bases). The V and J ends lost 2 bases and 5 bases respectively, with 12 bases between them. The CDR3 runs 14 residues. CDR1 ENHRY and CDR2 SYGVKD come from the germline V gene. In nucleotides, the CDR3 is TGTGCCATCAGTGAGAGAGGGGATAAGACTGAAGCTTTCTTT. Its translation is CAISERGDKTEAFF.

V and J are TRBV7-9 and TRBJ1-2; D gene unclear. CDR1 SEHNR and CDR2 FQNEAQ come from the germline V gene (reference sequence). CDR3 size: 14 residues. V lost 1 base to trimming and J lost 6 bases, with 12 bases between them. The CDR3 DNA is TGTGCCAGCAGCTTAGAGGATGGCTTAGATGGCTACACCTTC. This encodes CASSLEDGLDGYTF.

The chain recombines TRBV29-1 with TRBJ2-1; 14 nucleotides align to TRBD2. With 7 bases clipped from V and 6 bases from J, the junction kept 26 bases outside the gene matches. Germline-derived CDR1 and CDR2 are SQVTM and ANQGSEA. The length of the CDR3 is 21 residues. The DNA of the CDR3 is TGCAGCGCCGGGGGGAACGGGGGCATGACTAGCGGGAGGGCTCGCGTCAATGAGCAGTTCTTC. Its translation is CSAGGNGGMTSGRARVNEQFF.

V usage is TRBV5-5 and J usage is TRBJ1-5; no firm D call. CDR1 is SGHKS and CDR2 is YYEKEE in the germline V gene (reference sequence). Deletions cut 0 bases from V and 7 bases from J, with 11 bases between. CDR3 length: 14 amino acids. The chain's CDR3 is CASSLGQIQQPQHF. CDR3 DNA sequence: TGTGCCAGCAGCTTGGGACAAATTCAACAGCCCCAGCATTTT.

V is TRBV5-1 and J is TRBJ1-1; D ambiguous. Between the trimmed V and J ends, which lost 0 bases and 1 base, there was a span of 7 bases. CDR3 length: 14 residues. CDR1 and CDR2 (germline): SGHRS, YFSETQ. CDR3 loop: CASSLESRNTEAFF. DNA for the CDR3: TGCGCCAGCAGCTTGGAAAGTAGGAACACTGAAGCTTTCTTT. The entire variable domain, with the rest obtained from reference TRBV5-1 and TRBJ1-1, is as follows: KAGVTQTPRYLIKTRGQQVTLSCSPISGHRSVSWYQQTPGQGLQFLFEYFSETQRNKGNFPGRFSGRQFSNSRSEMNVSTLELGDSALYLCASSLESRNTEAFFGQGTRLTVV.

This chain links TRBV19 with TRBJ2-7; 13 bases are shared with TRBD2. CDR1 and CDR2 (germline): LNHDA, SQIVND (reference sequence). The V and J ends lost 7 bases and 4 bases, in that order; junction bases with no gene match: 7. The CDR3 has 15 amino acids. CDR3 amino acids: CASKLLAGGAYEQYF. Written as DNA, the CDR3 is TGTGCCAGTAAATTACTAGCGGGGGGGGCATACGAGCAGTACTTC. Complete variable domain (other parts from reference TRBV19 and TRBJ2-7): DGGITQSPKYLFRKEGQNVTLSCEQNLNHDAMYWYRQDPGQGLRLIYYSQIVNDFQKGDIAEGYSVSREKKESFPLTVTSAQKNPTAFYLCASKLLAGGAYEQYFGPGTRLTVT.

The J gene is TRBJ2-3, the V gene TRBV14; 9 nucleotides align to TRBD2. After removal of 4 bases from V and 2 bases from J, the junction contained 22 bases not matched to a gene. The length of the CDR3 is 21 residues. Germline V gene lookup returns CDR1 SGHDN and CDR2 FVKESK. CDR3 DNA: TGTGCCAGCAGCCTGTCGGCGGGTTCGGCGGGGGGGGAGAAATTCACAGATACGCAGTATTTT. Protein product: CASSLSAGSAGGEKFTDTQYF.

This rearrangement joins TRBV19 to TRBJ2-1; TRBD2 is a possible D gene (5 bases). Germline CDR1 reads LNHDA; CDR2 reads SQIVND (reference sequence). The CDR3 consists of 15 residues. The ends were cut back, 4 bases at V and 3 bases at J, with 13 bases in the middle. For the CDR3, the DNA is TGTGCCAGTAGTAATGTCCGGGGAATCTACAATGAGCAGTTCTTC. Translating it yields CASSNVRGIYNEQFF.